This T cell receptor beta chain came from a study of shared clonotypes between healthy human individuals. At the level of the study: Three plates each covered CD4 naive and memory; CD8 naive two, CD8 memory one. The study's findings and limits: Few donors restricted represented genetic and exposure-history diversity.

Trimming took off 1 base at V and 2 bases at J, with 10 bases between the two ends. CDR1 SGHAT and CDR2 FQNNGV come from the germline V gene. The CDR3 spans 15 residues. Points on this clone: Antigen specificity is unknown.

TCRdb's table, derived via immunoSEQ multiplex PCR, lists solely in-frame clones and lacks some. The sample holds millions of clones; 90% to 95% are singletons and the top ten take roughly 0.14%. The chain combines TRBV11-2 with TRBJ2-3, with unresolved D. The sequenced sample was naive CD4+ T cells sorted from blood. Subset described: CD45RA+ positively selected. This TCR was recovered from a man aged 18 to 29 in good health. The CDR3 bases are TGTGCCAGCAGCTTAGGCAGGACCGACACAGATACGCAGTATTTT. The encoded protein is CASSLGRTDTDTQYF. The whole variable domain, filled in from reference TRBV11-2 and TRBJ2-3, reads EAGVAQSPRYKIIEKRQSVAFWCNPISGHATLYWYQQILGQGPKLLIQFQNNGVVDDSQLPKDRFSAERLKGVDSTLKIQPAKLEDSAVYLCASSLGRTDTDTQYFGPGTRLTVL.